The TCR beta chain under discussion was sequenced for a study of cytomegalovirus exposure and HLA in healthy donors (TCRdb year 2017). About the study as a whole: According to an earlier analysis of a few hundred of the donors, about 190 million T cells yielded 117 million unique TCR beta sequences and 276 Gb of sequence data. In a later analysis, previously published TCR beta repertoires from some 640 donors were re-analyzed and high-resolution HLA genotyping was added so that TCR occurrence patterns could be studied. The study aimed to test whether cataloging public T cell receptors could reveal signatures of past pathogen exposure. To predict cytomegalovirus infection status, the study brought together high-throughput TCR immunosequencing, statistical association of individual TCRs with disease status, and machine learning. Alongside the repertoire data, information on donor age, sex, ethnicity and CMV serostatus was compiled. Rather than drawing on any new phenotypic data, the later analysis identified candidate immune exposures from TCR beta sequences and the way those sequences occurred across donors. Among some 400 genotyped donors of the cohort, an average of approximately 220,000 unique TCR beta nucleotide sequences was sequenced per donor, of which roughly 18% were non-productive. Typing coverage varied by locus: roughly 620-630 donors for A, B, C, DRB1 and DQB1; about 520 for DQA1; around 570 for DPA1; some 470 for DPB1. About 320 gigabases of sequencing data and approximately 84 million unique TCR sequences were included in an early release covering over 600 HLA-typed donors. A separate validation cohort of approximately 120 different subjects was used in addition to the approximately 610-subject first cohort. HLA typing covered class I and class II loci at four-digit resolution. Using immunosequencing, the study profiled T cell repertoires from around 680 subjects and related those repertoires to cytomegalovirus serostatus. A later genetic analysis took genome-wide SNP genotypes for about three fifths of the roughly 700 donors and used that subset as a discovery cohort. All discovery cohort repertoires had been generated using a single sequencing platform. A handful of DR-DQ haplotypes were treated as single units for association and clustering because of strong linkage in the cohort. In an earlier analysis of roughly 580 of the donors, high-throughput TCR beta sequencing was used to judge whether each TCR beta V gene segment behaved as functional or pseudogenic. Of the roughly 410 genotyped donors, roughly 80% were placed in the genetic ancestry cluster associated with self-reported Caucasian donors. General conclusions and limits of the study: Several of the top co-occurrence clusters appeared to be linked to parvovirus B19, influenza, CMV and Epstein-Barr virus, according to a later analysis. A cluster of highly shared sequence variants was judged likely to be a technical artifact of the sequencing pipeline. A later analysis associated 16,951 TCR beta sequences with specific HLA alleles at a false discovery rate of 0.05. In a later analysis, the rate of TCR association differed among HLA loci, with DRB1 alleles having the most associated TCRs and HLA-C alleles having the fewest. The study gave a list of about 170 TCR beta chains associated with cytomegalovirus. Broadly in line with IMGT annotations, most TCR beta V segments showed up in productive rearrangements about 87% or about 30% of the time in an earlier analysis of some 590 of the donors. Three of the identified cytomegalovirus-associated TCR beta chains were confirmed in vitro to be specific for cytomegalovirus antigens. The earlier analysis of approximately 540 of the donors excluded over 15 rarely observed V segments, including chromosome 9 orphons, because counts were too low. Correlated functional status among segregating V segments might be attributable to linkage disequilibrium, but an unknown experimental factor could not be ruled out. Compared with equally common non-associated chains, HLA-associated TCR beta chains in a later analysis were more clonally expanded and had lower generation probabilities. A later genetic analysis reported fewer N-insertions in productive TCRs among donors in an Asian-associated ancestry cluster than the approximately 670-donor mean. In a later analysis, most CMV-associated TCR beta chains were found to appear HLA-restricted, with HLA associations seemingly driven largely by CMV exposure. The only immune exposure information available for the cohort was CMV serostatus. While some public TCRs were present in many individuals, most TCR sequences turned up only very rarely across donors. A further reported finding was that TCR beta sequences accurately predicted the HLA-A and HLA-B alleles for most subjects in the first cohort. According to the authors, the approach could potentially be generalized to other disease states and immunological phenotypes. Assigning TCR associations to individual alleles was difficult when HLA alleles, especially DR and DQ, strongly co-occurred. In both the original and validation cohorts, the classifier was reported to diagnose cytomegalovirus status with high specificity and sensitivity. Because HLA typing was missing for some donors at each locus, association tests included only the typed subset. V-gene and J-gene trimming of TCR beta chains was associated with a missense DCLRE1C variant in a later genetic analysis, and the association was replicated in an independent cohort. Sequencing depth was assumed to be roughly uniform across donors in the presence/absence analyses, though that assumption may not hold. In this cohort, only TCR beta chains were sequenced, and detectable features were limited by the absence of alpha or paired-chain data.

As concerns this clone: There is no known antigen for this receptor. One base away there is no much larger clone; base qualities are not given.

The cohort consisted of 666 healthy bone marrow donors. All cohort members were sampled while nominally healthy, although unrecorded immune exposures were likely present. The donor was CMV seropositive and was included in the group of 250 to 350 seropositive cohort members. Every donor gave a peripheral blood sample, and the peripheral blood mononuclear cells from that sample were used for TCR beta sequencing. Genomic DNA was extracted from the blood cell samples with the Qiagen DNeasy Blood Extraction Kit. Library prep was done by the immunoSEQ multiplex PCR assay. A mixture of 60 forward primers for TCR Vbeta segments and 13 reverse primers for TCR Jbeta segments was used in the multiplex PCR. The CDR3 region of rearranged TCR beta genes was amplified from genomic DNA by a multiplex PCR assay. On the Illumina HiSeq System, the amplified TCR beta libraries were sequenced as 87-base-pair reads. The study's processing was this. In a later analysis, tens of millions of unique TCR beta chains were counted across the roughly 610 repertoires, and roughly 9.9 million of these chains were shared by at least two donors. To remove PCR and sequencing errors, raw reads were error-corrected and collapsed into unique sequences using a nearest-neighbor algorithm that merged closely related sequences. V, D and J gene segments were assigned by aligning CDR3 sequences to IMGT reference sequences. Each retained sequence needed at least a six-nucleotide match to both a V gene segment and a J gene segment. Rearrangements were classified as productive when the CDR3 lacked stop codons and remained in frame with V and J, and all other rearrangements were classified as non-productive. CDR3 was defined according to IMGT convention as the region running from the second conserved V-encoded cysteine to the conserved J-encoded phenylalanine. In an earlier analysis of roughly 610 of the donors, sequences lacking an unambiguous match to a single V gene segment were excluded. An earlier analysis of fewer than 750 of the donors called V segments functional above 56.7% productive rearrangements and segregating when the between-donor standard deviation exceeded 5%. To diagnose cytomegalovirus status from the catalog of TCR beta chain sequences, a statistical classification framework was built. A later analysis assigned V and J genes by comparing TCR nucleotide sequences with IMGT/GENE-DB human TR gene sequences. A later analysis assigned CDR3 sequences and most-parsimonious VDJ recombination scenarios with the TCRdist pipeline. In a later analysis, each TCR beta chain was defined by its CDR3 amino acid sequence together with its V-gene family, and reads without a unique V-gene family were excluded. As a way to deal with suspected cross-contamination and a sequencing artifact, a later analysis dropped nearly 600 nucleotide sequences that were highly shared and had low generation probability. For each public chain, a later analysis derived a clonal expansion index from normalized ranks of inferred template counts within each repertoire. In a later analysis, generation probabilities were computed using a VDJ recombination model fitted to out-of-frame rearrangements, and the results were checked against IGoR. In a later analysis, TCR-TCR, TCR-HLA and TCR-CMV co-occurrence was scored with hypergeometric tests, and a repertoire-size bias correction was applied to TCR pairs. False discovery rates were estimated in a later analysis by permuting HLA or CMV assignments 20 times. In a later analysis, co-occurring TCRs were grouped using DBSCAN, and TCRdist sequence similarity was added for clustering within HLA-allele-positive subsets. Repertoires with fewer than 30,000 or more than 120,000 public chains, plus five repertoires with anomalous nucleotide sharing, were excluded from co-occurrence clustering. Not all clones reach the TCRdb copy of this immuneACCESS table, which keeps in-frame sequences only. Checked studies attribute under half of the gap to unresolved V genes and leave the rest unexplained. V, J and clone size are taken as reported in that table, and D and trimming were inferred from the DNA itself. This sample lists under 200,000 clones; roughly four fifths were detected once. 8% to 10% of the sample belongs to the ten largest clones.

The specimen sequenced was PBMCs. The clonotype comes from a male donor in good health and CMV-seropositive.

The CDR3 in this case is CASSLGLGTAVAYEQYF. The nucleotides are TGTGCCAGCAGCTTAGGGTTGGGGACAGCGGTAGCCTACGAGCAGTACTTC. The chain joins TRBV7-8 to TRBJ2-7, and 7 junctional nucleotides match TRBD1. The CDR3, from cysteine to phenylalanine, totals 17 residues. Only the CDR3 region is kept as DNA, spanning 51 bases read in frame from base 1. CDR1 and CDR2, per the germline V gene, are SGHVS and FQNEAQ. Compared with germline, V lacks 1 base and J lacks 2 bases; bases without a gene match: 11. With the rest looked up from the reference TRBV7-8 and TRBJ2-7 genes rather than sequenced, the full variable domain is GAGVSQSPRYKVAKRGQDVALRCDPISGHVSLFWYQQALGQGPEFLTYFQNEAQLDKSGLPSDRFFAERPEGSVSTLKIQRTQQEDSAVYLCASSLGLGTAVAYEQYFGPGTRLTVT.